Below, 7 T cell receptor beta chains from the same sample are listed, as sequenced in a study of technical replicates of blood from several donors. Using immunoSEQ multiplex PCR, the repertoire was profiled, and TCRdb retains in-frame clones only, with some absent. Counted here are about 49,000 clones, roughly 92% occurring once; the ten biggest clones make up approximately 3.9%. Sequencing was performed on PBMCs. These receptors were taken from a human donor in good health. Some clones in this sample may be carry-over from other donors' samples.

The V call is TRBV19, the J call TRBJ2-7; TRBD2 matches 12 bases. The CDR3 is made up of 13 amino acids. Germline V lookup: CDR1 LNHDA, CDR2 SQIVND (reference sequence). V was pared by 9 bases and J by 4 bases, with 4 bases of the junction left unmatched. The chain's CDR3 is CASRTSGTYEQYF. CDR3 nucleotide sequence: TGTGCCAGCAGGACTAGCGGGACGTACGAGCAGTACTTC.

The chain uses TRBV4-1 and TRBJ1-3; D remains unclear. Germline CDR1 reads MGHRA; CDR2 reads YSYEKL. The V end was cut by 4 bases, the J end by 2 bases, with 9 bases between. The CDR3 runs 14 residues. CDR3 bases: TGCGCCAGCAGCCTCGGTCCGACTGGAAACACCATATATTTT. Translated: CASSLGPTGNTIYF.

This clone was seen once. The chain uses TRBV11-3 and TRBJ2-2, with 14 bases that match TRBD2. This CDR3 comprises 17 residues. From germline, CDR1 is SGHNT and CDR2 YENEEA. With 0 bases clipped from V and 11 bases from J, the junction kept 8 bases outside the gene matches. CDR3 sequence (DNA): TGTGCCAGCAGCTTAGATAAGGTCGGGACTAGCGGGAGTGAGCTGTTTTTT. It encodes CASSLDKVGTSGSELFF.

The table lists this clone with a count of one. This chain links TRBV6-6 with TRBJ1-2, with 9 bases lining up with TRBD1. Germline V gives CDR1 MNHNY, CDR2 SVGAGI (reference sequence). With 6 bases clipped from V and 2 bases from J, the junction kept 1 base outside the gene matches. This CDR3 has 13 amino acids. The CDR3, as DNA: TGTGCCAGCAGCGGACAGGGGAACTATGGCTACACCTTC. This gives the protein CASSGQGNYGYTF.

The chain recombines TRBV15 with TRBJ1-4, with TRBD1 matching over 8 bases. The germline V gene encodes CDR1 LNHNV and CDR2 YYDKDF (reference sequence). Trimming at V came to 8 bases and at J to 7 bases, leaving 6 bases not matched to a gene. The CDR3 is 13 amino acids. The CDR3 loop is CATFRGQGEKLFF. CDR3 coding DNA: TGTGCCACCTTCAGGGGGCAAGGTGAAAAACTGTTTTTT.

V usage is TRBV9 and J usage is TRBJ1-2; D may be TRBD1 (5 bases). The CDR3 loop spans 15 amino acids. The V end was cut by 1 base, the J end by 3 bases, with 13 bases between. Germline V gene lookup returns CDR1 SGDLS and CDR2 YYNGEE. CDR3 in DNA: TGTGCCAGCAGCGTAACGCCGGAAGGGGACTATGGCTACACCTTC. Encoded protein: CASSVTPEGDYGYTF.

This clone was seen once. The rearrangement links TRBV6-6 to TRBJ1-2; 7 bases match TRBD1. The V segment lost 4 bases and the J segment 6 bases; nucleotides outside the gene matches: 14. The CDR3 length is 16 residues. Germline-derived CDR1 and CDR2 are MNHNY and SVGAGI (reference sequence). The CDR3 loop is CASSFTATGTEDGYTF. In DNA, the CDR3 is TGTGCCAGCAGTTTTACTGCGACCGGGACAGAGGATGGCTACACCTTC.